Listed below are T cell receptor beta chains from one sample, sequenced in a study of prognosis after radiotherapy for stage I lung cancer. TCRdb used MiXCR to reprocess the multiplex PCR reads, holding one entry per CDR3 protein. The sample shows more than 15,000 distinct CDR3 sequences, 15% to 20% of them seen only once. The starting material was PBMCs, obtained before or after stereotactic body radiation therapy (not recorded which). The origin of the receptors is a donor of 50 years or more with non-small cell lung cancer. Each CDR3 is given with its conserved first and last residue. Each record gives: D gene, J gene, clone size, V gene, CDR3 protein, CDR3 DNA. The D gene is left open where the match is weak. A clone size is listed for some rows: how often the clone was seen (once, few, many), or a class if it is expanded.

D gene: TRBD2; J gene: TRBJ2-5; clone size: many; V gene: TRBV11-2; CDR3 protein: CASSAILGSGIRAQYF; CDR3 DNA: TGTGCCAGCAGCGCCATCCTGGGTAGCGGGATCAGGGCCCAGTACTTC
D gene: NA; J gene: TRBJ1-4; clone size: many; V gene: TRBV20-1; CDR3 protein: CSARVDGSEKLFF; CDR3 DNA: TGCAGTGCTAGAGTGGACGGCTCTGAAAAACTGTTTTTT
D gene: NA; J gene: TRBJ2-3; clone size: many; V gene: TRBV27; CDR3 protein: CASSLQVPDTQYF; CDR3 DNA: TGTGCCAGCAGTTTACAAGTTCCAGATACGCAGTATTTT
D gene: NA; J gene: TRBJ2-4; clone size: many; V gene: TRBV6-1; CDR3 protein: CASRDARGGNIQYF; CDR3 DNA: TGTGCCAGCAGGGACGCGCGGGGTGGGAACATTCAGTACTTC
D gene: NA; J gene: TRBJ2-1; clone size: NA; V gene: TRBV20-1; CDR3 protein: CSWDSEAHNEQFF; CDR3 DNA: TGCAGTTGGGACTCGGAGGCACACAATGAGCAGTTCTTC
D gene: NA; J gene: TRBJ1-6; clone size: many; V gene: TRBV6-1; CDR3 protein: CASSENAGLNSPLHF; CDR3 DNA: TGTGCCAGCAGTGAAAATGCGGGGCTTAATTCACCCCTCCACTTT
D gene: TRBD2; J gene: TRBJ2-3; clone size: medium-sized; V gene: TRBV11-2; CDR3 protein: CASSLVPGVTSGRGTDTQYF; CDR3 DNA: TGTGCCAGCAGCTTAGTCCCTGGGGTGACTAGCGGGAGAGGCACAGATACGCAGTATTTT
D gene: NA; J gene: TRBJ2-1; clone size: many; V gene: TRBV5-8; CDR3 protein: CASSFLGNSYNEQFF; CDR3 DNA: TGTGCCAGCAGCTTCCTGGGAAACTCCTACAATGAGCAGTTCTTC
D gene: NA; J gene: TRBJ2-7; clone size: many; V gene: TRBV29-1; CDR3 protein: CSAGGMGHEQYF; CDR3 DNA: TGCAGCGCCGGTGGTATGGGCCACGAGCAGTACTTC
D gene: TRBD1; J gene: TRBJ2-2; clone size: many; V gene: TRBV5-1; CDR3 protein: CASRPGTGSHTGELFF; CDR3 DNA: TGCGCCAGCAGACCCGGGACAGGGAGTCACACCGGGGAGCTGTTTTTT
D gene: NA; J gene: TRBJ1-6; clone size: many; V gene: TRBV7-2; CDR3 protein: CASSSPGQANSPLHF; CDR3 DNA: TGTGCCAGCAGCTCTCCGGGACAAGCTAATTCACCCCTCCACTTT
D gene: TRBD2; J gene: TRBJ2-3; clone size: many; V gene: TRBV20-1; CDR3 protein: CSAHIGTSGSPDTQYF; CDR3 DNA: TGCAGTGCTCATATCGGGACTAGCGGGAGCCCAGATACGCAGTATTTT
D gene: TRBD2; J gene: TRBJ2-3; clone size: many; V gene: TRBV19; CDR3 protein: CASSIAAAGVEADTQYF; CDR3 DNA: TGTGCCAGTAGTATAGCGGCGGCGGGGGTGGAGGCAGATACGCAGTATTTT
D gene: NA; J gene: TRBJ2-2; clone size: many; V gene: TRBV2; CDR3 protein: CATSGLGELFF; CDR3 DNA: TGTGCCACCTCCGGTTTAGGGGAGCTGTTTTTT
D gene: NA; J gene: TRBJ2-3; clone size: NA; V gene: TRBV20-1; CDR3 protein: CSARDLECGGLDTQYF; CDR3 DNA: TGCAGTGCTAGAGATTTGGAGTGTGGGGGCCTCGATACGCAGTATTTT
D gene: TRBD1; J gene: TRBJ2-7; clone size: many; V gene: TRBV7-9; CDR3 protein: CASSLGQGGTYEQYF; CDR3 DNA: TGTGCCAGCAGCCTGGGACAGGGTGGAACCTACGAGCAGTACTTC
D gene: NA; J gene: TRBJ2-1; clone size: many; V gene: TRBV5-1; CDR3 protein: CASSLAMLAAYNEQFF; CDR3 DNA: TGCGCCAGCAGCTTGGCCATGCTAGCCGCCTACAATGAGCAGTTCTTC
D gene: NA; J gene: TRBJ1-1; clone size: many; V gene: TRBV7-2; CDR3 protein: CASSLNAGQGEAFF; CDR3 DNA: TGTGCCAGCAGCTTAAACGCAGGCCAGGGTGAAGCTTTCTTT
D gene: NA; J gene: TRBJ2-2; clone size: many; V gene: TRBV5-5; CDR3 protein: CASSPGSKNTGELFF; CDR3 DNA: TGTGCCAGCAGCCCCGGTTCCAAGAACACCGGGGAGCTGTTTTTT
D gene: NA; J gene: TRBJ2-3; clone size: many; V gene: TRBV18; CDR3 protein: CASSPRDIDTQYF; CDR3 DNA: TGTGCCAGCTCCCCTCGGGATATAGATACGCAGTATTTT
D gene: TRBD1; J gene: TRBJ1-3; clone size: medium-sized; V gene: TRBV5-5; CDR3 protein: CASSLEGARGNTIYF; CDR3 DNA: TGTGCCAGCAGCTTGGAGGGGGCTCGCGGAAACACCATATATTTT
D gene: NA; J gene: TRBJ2-1; clone size: many; V gene: TRBV7-2; CDR3 protein: CASRRDGHEQFF; CDR3 DNA: TGTGCCAGCAGAAGGGACGGGCATGAGCAGTTCTTC
D gene: TRBD2; J gene: TRBJ2-7; clone size: many; V gene: TRBV3-1; CDR3 protein: CASSQGGSAEQYF; CDR3 DNA: TGTGCCAGCAGCCAGGGCGGGAGCGCCGAGCAGTACTTC
D gene: NA; J gene: TRBJ2-1; clone size: NA; V gene: TRBV27; CDR3 protein: CASSFSGGAGNPYNEQFF; CDR3 DNA: TGTGCCAGCAGTTTTTCTGGAGGGGCCGGGAACCCCTACAATGAGCAGTTCTTC
D gene: NA; J gene: TRBJ2-7; clone size: NA; V gene: TRBV2; CDR3 protein: CASTEGFQRASYEQYF; CDR3 DNA: TGTGCCAGCACCGAAGGGTTCCAGCGGGCTTCCTACGAGCAGTACTTC
D gene: NA; J gene: TRBJ2-7; clone size: many; V gene: TRBV11-1; CDR3 protein: CASSWGRGVSYEQYF; CDR3 DNA: TGTGCCAGCAGCTGGGGTAGGGGAGTATCCTACGAGCAGTACTTC
D gene: NA; J gene: TRBJ1-6; clone size: NA; V gene: TRBV6-2/TRBV6-3; CDR3 protein: CASSNRLGGETLHF; CDR3 DNA: TGTGCCAGCAGTAACCGACTGGGGGGAGAGACCCTCCACTTT
D gene: NA; J gene: TRBJ2-4; clone size: NA; V gene: TRBV29-1; CDR3 protein: CSVGDAGSLQYF; CDR3 DNA: TGCAGCGTTGGGGACGCAGGGAGTCTTCAGTACTTC
D gene: NA; J gene: TRBJ2-7; clone size: many; V gene: TRBV4-2; CDR3 protein: CASSQDGFYEQYF; CDR3 DNA: TGTGCCAGCAGCCAGGACGGATTCTACGAGCAGTACTTC
D gene: NA; J gene: TRBJ2-2; clone size: many; V gene: TRBV24-1; CDR3 protein: CATSDWENTGELFF; CDR3 DNA: TGTGCCACCAGTGATTGGGAGAACACCGGGGAGCTGTTTTTT
D gene: NA; J gene: TRBJ2-3; clone size: many; V gene: TRBV20-1; CDR3 protein: CSARTAGALLTQYF; CDR3 DNA: TGCAGTGCCCGGACAGCCGGAGCACTACTGACGCAGTATTTT
D gene: NA; J gene: TRBJ2-3; clone size: many; V gene: TRBV18; CDR3 protein: CASSPVGGSLGTDTQYF; CDR3 DNA: TGTGCCAGCTCACCTGTGGGGGGCAGTTTAGGCACAGATACGCAGTATTTT
D gene: NA; J gene: TRBJ2-5; clone size: many; V gene: TRBV7-8; CDR3 protein: CASIGRGGENQETQYF; CDR3 DNA: TGTGCCAGCATCGGTCGGGGTGGGGAGAACCAAGAGACCCAGTACTTC
D gene: NA; J gene: TRBJ2-1; clone size: many; V gene: TRBV19; CDR3 protein: CASRKQASSYNEQFF; CDR3 DNA: TGTGCCAGTAGGAAACAGGCGAGCTCCTACAATGAGCAGTTCTTC
D gene: NA; J gene: TRBJ2-5; clone size: many; V gene: TRBV11-1; CDR3 protein: CASSQWGANQETQYF; CDR3 DNA: TGTGCCAGCAGCCAATGGGGGGCTAACCAAGAGACCCAGTACTTC
D gene: NA; J gene: TRBJ2-2; clone size: many; V gene: TRBV27; CDR3 protein: CASSLSSPNTGELFF; CDR3 DNA: TGTGCCAGCAGTTTATCGAGCCCGAACACCGGGGAGCTGTTTTTT
D gene: NA; J gene: TRBJ2-1; clone size: many; V gene: TRBV5-1; CDR3 protein: CASSYRGPGDEQFF; CDR3 DNA: TGCGCCAGCAGCTACCGGGGGCCGGGGGATGAGCAGTTCTTC
D gene: TRBD2; J gene: TRBJ2-5; clone size: many; V gene: TRBV4-3; CDR3 protein: CASSQRRLAGVGETQYF; CDR3 DNA: TGCGCCAGCAGCCAGAGGAGACTAGCGGGAGTCGGGGAGACCCAGTACTTC
D gene: TRBD1; J gene: TRBJ1-5; clone size: many; V gene: TRBV6-2/TRBV6-3; CDR3 protein: CASTSPGQRKPQHF; CDR3 DNA: TGTGCCAGCACCTCTCCGGGACAGAGGAAGCCCCAGCATTTT
D gene: TRBD2; J gene: TRBJ2-1; clone size: many; V gene: TRBV5-1; CDR3 protein: CASSLPTQTSGGPYNEQFF; CDR3 DNA: TGCGCCAGCAGCCTTCCAACACAGACTAGCGGGGGCCCCTACAATGAGCAGTTCTTC